This TCR beta chain was retrieved from a study of T cells in Graves' hyperthyroidism and ophthalmopathy (dated by TCRdb to the late 2010s). In terms of the full investigation: Peripheral blood was collected at initial diagnosis, before any treatment. To identify distinguishing TCR V-J signatures, a discovery cohort of around 100 patients was used, comprising 43 with Graves' ophthalmopathy and 57 with stable Graves' hyperthyroidism. Prospective prediction of ophthalmopathy was tested in an independent validation cohort consisting of 18 to 20 hyperthyroidism patients and over 15 patients who later progressed to ophthalmopathy. For training and testing, the 95 to 100 patients in the discovery cohort were randomly divided in a 7:3 ratio. In more than five Graves' hyperthyroidism patients, the study also compared T-cell repertoires from thyroid tissue with T-cell repertoires from blood. Following sampling, methimazole starting at 30 mg daily was given to hyperthyroidism patients, and high-dose intravenous methylprednisolone was given to ophthalmopathy patients. According to the paper, TCR Vbeta CDR3 sequencing was carried out on some 140 peripheral blood samples, which came from fewer than 50 ophthalmopathy, approximately 78 hyperthyroidism and about 17 progressor patients. Paper-wide results and their limitations: No statistical method was used to fix the sample size in advance, and group allocation was not hidden from the investigators. Most expanded thyroid clonotypes (frequency above 0.001) were also detected in blood, suggesting blood repertoires may reflect thyroid immune responses. During validation, the model predicted progression to ophthalmopathy a median of approximately 6 months ahead of onset, with approximately 71% sensitivity and 72% to 85% specificity. Ophthalmopathy was separated from stable hyperthyroidism by a 13 V-J signature model, with roughly 88% sensitivity and roughly 84% specificity obtained in cross-validation and 80%/75% obtained in testing.

A patient counted as having stable Graves' hyperthyroidism if no progression to ophthalmopathy occurred over 18 months of follow-up. The hyperthyroidism patients were between 18 and 65 years old and newly diagnosed, with a disease duration of less than 2 months. Any patient with an uncontrolled infection, another autoimmune disease, pregnancy or lactation was excluded. Diagnoses were established on the basis of clinical symptoms, serum thyroxine and TRAb, thyroid ultrasound, and orbital computed tomography. Ficoll-Paque density gradient centrifugation was used to isolate PBMCs from 8 to 10 ml of fresh peripheral blood. Total RNA was extracted with Trizol reagent, and quality was checked on an Agilent 2100 Bioanalyzer. As encoded in the germline V gene (reference sequence), CDR1 is LNHDA while CDR2 is SQIVND. The CDR3 runs 17 amino acids, cysteine and phenylalanine included. Just the 51-base CDR3 DNA is kept, in frame starting at base 1. V and J are truncated by 3 bases and 0 bases respectively, leaving an intervening sequence of 15 bases.

The TCR beta CDR3 regions were amplified from the RNA transcripts. For the first round of RT-PCR on the TCR CDR3, the HTBI primer set was used together with the Qiagen OneStep RT-PCR kit. Libraries were constructed in a second round of multiplex PCR, after which size selection and purification were carried out. Paired-end sequencing of the libraries was performed with 100 bp reads on an Illumina HiSeq2000. The original pipeline was this. SOAPnuke was used to process the raw data, with reads discarded if the reads contained adapters or uncalled bases, had a mean Phred below 15, or lacked an exact constant-primer or identifier match. COPE v1.2.5 was used to merge high-quality paired reads, and clonotypes were defined as unique nucleotide sequences. MiTCR v1.1 was used to align the clonotypes against IMGT TRBV, TRBD and TRBJ reference segments. Only V-J combinations with frequency above 0.0001, covering about 99% of repertoires, were analysed. A TCS score was defined as the ratio between F50 (clonal expansion) and ExV (chaos), using BLOSUM62-based TCRdist between CDR3 peptides within each V-J. Welch's t-statistics and random forest reduced roughly 500 V-J features to about 13, which were used in a naive Bayes classifier (R e1071). Through fastp at Q25 and MiXCR, TCRdb rebuilt clones from the public reads, retaining in-frame beta chains. All rows with the same CDR3 protein become a single entry with the most common DNA and genes. These V and J calls are TCRdb output, not the study's own analysis. The sample table holds under 400,000 distinct CDR3 sequences, of which approximately 25% were seen once. 70% to 75% of the sample belongs to the ten largest clones.

Concerning this clonotype itself: Its cognate antigen has yet to be identified. No base quality values were provided; no much bigger clone lies one nucleotide off.

The clonotype was recovered from a man between 45 and 60 years old with Graves' hyperthyroidism. Recombination linked TRBV19 to TRBJ2-1; no D gene can be assigned with confidence. Source material: blood. The CDR3 sequence is CASSMFGQASSYNEQFF. The bases are TGTGCCAGTAGTATGTTCGGCCAAGCAAGCTCCTACAATGAGCAGTTCTTC.